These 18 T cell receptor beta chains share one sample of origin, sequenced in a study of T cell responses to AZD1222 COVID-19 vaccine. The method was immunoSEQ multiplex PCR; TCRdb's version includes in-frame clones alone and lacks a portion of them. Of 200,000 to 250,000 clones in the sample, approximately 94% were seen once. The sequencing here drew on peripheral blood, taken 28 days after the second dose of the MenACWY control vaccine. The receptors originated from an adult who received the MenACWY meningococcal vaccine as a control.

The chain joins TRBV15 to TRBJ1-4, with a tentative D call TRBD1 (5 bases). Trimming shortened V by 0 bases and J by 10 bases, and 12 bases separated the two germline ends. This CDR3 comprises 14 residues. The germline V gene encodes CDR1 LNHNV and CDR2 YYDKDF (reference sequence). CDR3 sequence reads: CATSRDGAKGKLFF. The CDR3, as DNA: TGTGCCACCAGCAGAGACGGGGCAAAAGGAAAACTGTTTTTT.

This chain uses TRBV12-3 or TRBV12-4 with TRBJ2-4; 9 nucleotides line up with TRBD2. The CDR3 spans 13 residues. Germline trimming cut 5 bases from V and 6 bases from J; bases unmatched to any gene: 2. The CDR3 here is CASSMTSGNIQYF. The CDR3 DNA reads TGTGCCAGCAGTATGACTAGCGGAAACATTCAGTACTTC.

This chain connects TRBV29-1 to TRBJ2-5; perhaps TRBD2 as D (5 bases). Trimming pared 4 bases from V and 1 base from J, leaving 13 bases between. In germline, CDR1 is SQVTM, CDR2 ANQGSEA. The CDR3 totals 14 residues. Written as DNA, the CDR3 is TGCAGCGTTGTGTACGGGGTAGGCCAAGAGACCCAGTACTTC. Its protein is CSVVYGVGQETQYF.

The CDR3, as DNA: TGTGCCAGCAGCTCCGACAGGGTGACCTACGAGCAGTACTTC. This sequence encodes CASSSDRVTYEQYF. The J gene is TRBJ2-7, the V gene TRBV7-9, with TRBD1 matching over 7 bases. This CDR3 spans 14 amino acids. J lost 2 bases, V lost 4 bases, and 5 bases had no gene match. Germline V gives CDR1 SEHNR, CDR2 FQNEAQ (reference sequence).

The CDR3 DNA follows: TGTGCCAGTTCCAGGCCGAGAGGCTCTGGAAACACCATATATTTT. It translates to CASSRPRGSGNTIYF. This chain uses TRBV28 with TRBJ1-3, with D unresolved. CDR1 MDHEN and CDR2 SYDVKM come from the germline V gene. CDR3 length equals 15 residues. V lost 9 bases, J lost 0 bases, and 15 bases lay in between.

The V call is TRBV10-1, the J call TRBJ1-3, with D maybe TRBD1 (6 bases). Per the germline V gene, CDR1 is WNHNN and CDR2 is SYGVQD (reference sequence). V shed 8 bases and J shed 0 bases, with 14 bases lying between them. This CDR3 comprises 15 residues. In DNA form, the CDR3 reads TGCGCCAGCGGACGGGGGGGCGCCTCTGGAAACACCATATATTTT. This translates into CASGRGGASGNTIYF.

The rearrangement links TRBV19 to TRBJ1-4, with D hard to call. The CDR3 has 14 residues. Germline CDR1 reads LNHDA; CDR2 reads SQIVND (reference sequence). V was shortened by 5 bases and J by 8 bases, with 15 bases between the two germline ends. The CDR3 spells CASSPGLDGEKLFF. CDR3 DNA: TGTGCCAGTAGTCCCGGTTTGGATGGCGAAAAACTGTTTTTT.

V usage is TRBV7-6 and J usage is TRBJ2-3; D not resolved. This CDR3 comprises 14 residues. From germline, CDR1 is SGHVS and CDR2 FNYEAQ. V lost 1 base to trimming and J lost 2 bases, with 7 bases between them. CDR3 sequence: CASSLVANTDTQYF. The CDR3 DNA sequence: TGTGCCAGCAGCTTAGTCGCAAACACAGATACGCAGTATTTT.

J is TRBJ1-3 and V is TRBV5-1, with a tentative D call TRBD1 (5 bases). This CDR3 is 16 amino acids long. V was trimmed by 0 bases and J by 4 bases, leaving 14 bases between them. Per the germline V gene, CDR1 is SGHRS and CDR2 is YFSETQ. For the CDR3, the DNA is TGCGCCAGCAGCTTGGCCTCCCGGACACAAGGAAACACCATATATTTT. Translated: CASSLASRTQGNTIYF.

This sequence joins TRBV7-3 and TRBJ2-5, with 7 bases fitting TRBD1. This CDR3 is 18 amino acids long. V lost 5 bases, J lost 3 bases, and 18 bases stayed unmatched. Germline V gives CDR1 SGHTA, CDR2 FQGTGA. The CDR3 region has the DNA TGTGCCAGCAGCGTAGCCCGCCCGGGGACAGACCATAAAGAGACCCAGTACTTC. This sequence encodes CASSVARPGTDHKETQYF.

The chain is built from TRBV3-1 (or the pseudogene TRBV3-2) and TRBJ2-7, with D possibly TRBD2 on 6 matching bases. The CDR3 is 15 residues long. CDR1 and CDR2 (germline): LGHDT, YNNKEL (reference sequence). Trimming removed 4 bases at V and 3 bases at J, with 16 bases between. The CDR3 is CASSPSGSNLYEQYF. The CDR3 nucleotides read TGTGCCAGCAGCCCGTCCGGGAGCAACCTCTACGAGCAGTACTTC.

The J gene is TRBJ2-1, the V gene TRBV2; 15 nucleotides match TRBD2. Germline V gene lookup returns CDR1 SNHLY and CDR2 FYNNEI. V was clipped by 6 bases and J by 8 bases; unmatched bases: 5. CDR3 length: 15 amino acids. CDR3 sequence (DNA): TGTGCCAGCAGGAGGACTAGCGGGAGGGAGGATGAGCAGTTCTTC. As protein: CASRRTSGREDEQFF.

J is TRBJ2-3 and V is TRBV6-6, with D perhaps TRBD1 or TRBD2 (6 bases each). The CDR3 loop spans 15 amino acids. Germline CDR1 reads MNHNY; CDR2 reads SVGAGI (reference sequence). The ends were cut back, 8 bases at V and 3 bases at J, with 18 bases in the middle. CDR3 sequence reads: CASGTRGVETDTQYF. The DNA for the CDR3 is TGTGCCAGCGGAACTAGGGGGGTGGAGACAGATACGCAGTATTTT.

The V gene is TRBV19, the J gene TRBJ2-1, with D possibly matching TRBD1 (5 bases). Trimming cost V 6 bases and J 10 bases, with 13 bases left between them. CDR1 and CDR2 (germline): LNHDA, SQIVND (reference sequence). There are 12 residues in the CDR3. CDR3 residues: CASSFSRVEQFF. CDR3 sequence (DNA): TGTGCCAGTAGCTTCTCCAGGGTAGAGCAGTTCTTC.

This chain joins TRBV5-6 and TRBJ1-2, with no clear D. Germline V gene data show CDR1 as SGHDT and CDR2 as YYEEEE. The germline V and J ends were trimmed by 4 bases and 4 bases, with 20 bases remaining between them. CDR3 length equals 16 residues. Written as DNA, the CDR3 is TGTGCCAGCAGCCATGAGGACGTAACGTTTTTCTATGGCTACACCTTC. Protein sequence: CASSHEDVTFFYGYTF.

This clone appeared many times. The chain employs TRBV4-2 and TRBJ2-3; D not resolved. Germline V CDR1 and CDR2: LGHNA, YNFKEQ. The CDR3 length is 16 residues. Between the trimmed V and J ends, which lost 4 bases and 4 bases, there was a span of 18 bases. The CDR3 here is CASSPTPGSAPDTQYF. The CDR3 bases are TGTGCCAGCAGCCCCACCCCCGGAAGCGCTCCAGATACGCAGTATTTT.

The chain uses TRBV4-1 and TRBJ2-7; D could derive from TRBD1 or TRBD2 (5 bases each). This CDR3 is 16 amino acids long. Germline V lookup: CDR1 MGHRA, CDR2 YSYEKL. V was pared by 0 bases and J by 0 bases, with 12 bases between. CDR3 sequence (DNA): TGCGCCAGCAGCCAAGATGGGCCAGGGAGCTCCTACGAGCAGTACTTC. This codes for CASSQDGPGSSYEQYF.

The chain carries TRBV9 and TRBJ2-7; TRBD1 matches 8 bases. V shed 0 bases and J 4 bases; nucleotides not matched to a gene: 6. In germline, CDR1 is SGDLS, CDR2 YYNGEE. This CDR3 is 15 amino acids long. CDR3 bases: TGTGCCAGCAGCGTAGGGGCGGGACAGGCATACGAGCAGTACTTC. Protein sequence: CASSVGAGQAYEQYF.